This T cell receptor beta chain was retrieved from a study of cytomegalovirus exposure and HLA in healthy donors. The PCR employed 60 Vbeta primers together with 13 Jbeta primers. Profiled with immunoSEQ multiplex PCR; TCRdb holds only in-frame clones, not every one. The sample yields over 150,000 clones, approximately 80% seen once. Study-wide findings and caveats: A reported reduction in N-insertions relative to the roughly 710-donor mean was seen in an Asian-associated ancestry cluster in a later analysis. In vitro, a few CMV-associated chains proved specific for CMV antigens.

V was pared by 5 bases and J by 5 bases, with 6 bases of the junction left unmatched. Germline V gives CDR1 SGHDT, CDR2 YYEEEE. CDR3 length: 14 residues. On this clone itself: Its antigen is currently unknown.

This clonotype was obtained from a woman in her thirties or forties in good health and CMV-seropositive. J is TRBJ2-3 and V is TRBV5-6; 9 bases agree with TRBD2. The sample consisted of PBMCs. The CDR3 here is CASRVAGVEDTQYF. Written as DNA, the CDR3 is TGTGCCAGCAGGGTAGCGGGAGTGGAAGATACGCAGTATTTT.